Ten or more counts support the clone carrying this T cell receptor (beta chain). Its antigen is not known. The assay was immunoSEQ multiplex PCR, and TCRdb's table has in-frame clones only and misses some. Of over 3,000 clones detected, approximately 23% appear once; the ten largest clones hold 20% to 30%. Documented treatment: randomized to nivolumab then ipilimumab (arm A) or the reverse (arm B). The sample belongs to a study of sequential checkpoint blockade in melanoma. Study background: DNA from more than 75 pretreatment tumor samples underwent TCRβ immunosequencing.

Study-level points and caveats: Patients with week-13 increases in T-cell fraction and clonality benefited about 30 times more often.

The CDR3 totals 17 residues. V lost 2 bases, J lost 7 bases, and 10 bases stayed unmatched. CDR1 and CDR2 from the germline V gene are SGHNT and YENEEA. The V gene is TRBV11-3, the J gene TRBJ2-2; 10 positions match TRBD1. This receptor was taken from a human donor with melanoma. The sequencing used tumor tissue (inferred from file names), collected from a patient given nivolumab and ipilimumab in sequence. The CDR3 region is CASSLSWDRGTNGELFF. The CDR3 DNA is TGTGCCAGCAGCTTAAGCTGGGACAGGGGAACGAACGGGGAGCTGTTTTTT.